This TCR beta chain appears in the sequencing data of a study of cytomegalovirus exposure and HLA in healthy donors. With respect to this clone: The antigen is not known.

TCRdb's copy holds only in-frame clones and misses some; the assay was immunoSEQ multiplex PCR. The sample consists of approximately 54,000 clones, over 85% of them appearing once. Looked up from germline, CDR1 is SQVTM and CDR2 is ANQGSEA. The CDR3 loop spans 12 amino acids. The V gene lost 6 bases and the J gene lost 4 bases, with 12 bases spanning the gap. Study-level findings and limits: Subsequent analysis showed first-cohort TCR clusters tending to co-occur in 120 or so validation repertoires.

Sequencing input: PBMCs. The V call is TRBV29-1, the J call TRBJ2-5; weak D call: TRBD1 (6 bases). The receptor comes from a woman under 30 in good health and CMV-seropositive. DNA of the CDR3: TGCAGCGTCGCTGGACAGCCAGAGACCCAGTACTTC. This gives the protein CSVAGQPETQYF.